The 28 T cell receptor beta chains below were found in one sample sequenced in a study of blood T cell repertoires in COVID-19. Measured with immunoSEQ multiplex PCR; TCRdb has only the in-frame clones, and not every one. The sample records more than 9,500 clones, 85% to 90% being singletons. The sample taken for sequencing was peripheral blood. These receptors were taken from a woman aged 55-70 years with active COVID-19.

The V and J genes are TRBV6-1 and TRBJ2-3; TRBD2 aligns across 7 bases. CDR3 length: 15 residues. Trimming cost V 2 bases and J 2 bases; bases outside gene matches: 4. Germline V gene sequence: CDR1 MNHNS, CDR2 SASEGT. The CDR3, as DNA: TGTGCCAGCAGTGAATCCCTAGCGGACACAGATACGCAGTATTTT. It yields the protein CASSESLADTDTQYF.

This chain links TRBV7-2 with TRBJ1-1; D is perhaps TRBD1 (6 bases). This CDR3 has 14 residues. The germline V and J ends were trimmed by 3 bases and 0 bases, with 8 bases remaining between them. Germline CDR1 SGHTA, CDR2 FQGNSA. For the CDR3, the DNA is TGTGCCAGCAGCTTTGACAGGTTGAACACTGAAGCTTTCTTT. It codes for CASSFDRLNTEAFF.

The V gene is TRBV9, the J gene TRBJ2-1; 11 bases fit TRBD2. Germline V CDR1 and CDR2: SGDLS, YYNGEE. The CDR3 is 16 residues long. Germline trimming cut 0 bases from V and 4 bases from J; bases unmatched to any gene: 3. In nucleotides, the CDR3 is TGTGCCAGCAGCGTAGAGGGACTAGCGGATTACAATGAGCAGTTCTTC. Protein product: CASSVEGLADYNEQFF. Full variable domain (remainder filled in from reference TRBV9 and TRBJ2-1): DSGVTQTPKHLITATGQRVTLRCSPRSGDLSVYWYQQSLDQGLQFLIQYYNGEERAKGNILERFSAQQFPDLHSELNLSSLELGDSALYFCASSVEGLADYNEQFFGPGTRLTVL.

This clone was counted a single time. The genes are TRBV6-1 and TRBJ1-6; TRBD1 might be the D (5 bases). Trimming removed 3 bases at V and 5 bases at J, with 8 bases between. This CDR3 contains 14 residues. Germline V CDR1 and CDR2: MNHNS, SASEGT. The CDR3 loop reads CASSETDHNSPLHF. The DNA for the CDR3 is TGTGCCAGCAGTGAGACAGATCATAATTCACCCCTCCACTTT.

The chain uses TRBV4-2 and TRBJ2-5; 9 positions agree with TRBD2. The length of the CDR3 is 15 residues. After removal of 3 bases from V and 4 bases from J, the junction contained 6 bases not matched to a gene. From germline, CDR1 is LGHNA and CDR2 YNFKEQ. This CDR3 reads CASSQASGTGETQYF. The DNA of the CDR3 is TGTGCCAGCAGCCAGGCTAGCGGGACCGGAGAGACCCAGTACTTC.

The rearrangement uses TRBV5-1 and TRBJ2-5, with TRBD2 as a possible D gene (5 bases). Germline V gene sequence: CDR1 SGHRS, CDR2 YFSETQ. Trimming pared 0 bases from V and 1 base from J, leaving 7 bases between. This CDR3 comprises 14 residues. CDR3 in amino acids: CASSLGAGQETQYF. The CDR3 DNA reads TGCGCCAGCAGCTTGGGTGCGGGCCAAGAGACCCAGTACTTC.

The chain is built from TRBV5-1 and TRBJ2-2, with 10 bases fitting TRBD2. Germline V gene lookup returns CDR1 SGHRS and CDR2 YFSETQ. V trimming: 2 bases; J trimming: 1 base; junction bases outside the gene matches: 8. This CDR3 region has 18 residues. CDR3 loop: CASSLGSGRVENTGELFF. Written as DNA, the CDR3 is TGCGCCAGCAGCTTAGGAAGCGGGAGGGTTGAGAACACCGGGGAGCTGTTTTTT. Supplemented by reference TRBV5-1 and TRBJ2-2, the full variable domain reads KAGVTQTPRYLIKTRGQQVTLSCSPISGHRSVSWYQQTPGQGLQFLFEYFSETQRNKGNFPGRFSGRQFSNSRSEMNVSTLELGDSALYLCASSLGSGRVENTGELFFGEGSRLTVL.

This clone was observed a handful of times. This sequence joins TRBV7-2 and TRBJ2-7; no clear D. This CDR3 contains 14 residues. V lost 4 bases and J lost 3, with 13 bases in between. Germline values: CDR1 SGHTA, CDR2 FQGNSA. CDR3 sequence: CASSSMPPVYEQYF. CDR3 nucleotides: TGTGCCAGCAGCTCCATGCCCCCGGTCTACGAGCAGTACTTC.

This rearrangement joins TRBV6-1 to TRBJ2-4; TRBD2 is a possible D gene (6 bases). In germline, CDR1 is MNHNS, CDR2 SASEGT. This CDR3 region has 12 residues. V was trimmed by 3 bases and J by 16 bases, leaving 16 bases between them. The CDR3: CASSDGPGTSYF. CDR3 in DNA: TGTGCCAGCAGTGACGGACCCGGGACTTCCTACTTC.

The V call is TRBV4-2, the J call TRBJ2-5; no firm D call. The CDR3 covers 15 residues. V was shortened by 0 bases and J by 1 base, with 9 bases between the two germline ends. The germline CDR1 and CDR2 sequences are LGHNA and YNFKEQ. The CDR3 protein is CASSQDEFSQETQYF. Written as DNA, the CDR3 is TGTGCCAGCAGCCAAGACGAGTTTTCCCAAGAGACCCAGTACTTC.

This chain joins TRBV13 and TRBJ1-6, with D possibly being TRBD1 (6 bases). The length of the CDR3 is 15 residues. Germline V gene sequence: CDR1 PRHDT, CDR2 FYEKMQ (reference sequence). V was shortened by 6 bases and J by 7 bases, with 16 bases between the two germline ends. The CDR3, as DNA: TGTGCCAGCAGTCACAGCAGGGGCCCCAATTCACCCCTCCACTTT. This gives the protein CASSHSRGPNSPLHF. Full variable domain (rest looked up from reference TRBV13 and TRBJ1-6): AAGVIQSPRHLIKEKRETATLKCYPIPRHDTVYWYQQGPGQDPQFLISFYEKMQSDKGSIPDRFSAQQFSDYHSELNMSSLELGDSALYFCASSHSRGPNSPLHFGNGTRLTVT.

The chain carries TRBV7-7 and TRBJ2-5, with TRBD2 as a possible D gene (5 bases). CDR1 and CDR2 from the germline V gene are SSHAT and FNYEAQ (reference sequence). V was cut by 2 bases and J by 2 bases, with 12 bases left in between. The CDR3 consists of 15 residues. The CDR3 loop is CASSLNLAEQETQYF. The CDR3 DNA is TGTGCCAGCAGCTTAAACCTAGCTGAGCAAGAGACCCAGTACTTC.

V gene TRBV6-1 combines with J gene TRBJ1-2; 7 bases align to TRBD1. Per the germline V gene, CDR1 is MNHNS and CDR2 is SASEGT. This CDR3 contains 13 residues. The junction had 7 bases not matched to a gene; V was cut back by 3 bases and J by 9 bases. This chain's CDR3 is CASSENRGGSYTF. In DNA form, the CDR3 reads TGTGCCAGCAGTGAGAACAGGGGTGGCAGCTACACCTTC.

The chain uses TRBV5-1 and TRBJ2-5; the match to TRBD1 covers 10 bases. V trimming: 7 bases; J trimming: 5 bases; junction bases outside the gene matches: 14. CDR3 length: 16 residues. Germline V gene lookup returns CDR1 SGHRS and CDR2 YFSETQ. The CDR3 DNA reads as TGCGCCAGCTATCTCCACGGACAGGGGGTTTTTGAGACCCAGTACTTC. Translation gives CASYLHGQGVFETQYF.

CDR3 bases: TGTGCCAGTAGTATGTCCGCAGGTTTGGACACTGAAGCTTTCTTT. Translation gives CASSMSAGLDTEAFF. The chain uses TRBV19 and TRBJ1-1; D is uncertain. Germline CDR1 and CDR2: LNHDA and SQIVND (reference sequence). This CDR3 comprises 15 residues. The V gene lost 3 bases and the J gene lost 3 bases, with 14 bases spanning the gap.

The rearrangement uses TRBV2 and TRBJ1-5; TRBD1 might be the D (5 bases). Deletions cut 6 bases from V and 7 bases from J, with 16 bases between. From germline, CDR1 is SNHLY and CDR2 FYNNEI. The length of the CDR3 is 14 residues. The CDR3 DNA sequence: TGTGCCAGCAGCGCGGGACCGGAGAGGCAGCCCCAGCATTTT. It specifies CASSAGPERQPQHF.

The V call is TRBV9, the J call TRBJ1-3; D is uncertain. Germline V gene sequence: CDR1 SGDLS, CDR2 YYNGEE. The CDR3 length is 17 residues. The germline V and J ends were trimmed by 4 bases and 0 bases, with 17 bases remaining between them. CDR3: CASSPRGGFDSGNTIYF. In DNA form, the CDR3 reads TGTGCCAGCAGCCCCCGGGGAGGGTTCGACTCTGGAAACACCATATATTTT.

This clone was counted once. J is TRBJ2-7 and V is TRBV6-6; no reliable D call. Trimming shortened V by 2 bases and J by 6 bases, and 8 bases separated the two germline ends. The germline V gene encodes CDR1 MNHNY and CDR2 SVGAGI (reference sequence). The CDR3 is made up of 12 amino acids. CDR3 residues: CASSYDVAEQYF. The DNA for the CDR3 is TGTGCCAGCAGTTACGACGTAGCCGAGCAGTACTTC.

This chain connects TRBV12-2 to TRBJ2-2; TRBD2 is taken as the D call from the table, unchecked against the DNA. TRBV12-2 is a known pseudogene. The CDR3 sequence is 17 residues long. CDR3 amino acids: CASRLDGSGRIFGELFF. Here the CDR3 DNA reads TGTGCAAGTCGCTTAGACGGTAGCGGGAGAATTTTCGGGGAGCTGTTTTTT.

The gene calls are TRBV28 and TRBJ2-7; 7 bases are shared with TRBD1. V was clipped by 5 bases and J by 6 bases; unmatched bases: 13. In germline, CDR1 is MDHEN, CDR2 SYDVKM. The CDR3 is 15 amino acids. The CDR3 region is CASSPSRTGPVEQYV. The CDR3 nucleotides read TGTGCCAGCAGTCCGTCTCGGACAGGCCCCGTCGAGCAGTACGTC.

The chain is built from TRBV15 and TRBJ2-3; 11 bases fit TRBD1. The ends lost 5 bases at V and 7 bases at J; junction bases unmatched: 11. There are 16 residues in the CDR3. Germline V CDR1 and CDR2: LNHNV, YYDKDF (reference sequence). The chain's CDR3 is CATSASGTGGWNTQYF. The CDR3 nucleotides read TGTGCCACCAGCGCGTCCGGGACAGGGGGTTGGAATACGCAGTATTTT. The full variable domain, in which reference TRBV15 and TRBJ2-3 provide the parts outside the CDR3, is DAMVIQNPRYQVTQFGKPVTLSCSQTLNHNVMYWYQQKSSQAPKLLFHYYDKDFNNEADTPDNFQSRRPNTSFCFLDIRSPGLGDTAMYLCATSASGTGGWNTQYFGPGTRLTVL.

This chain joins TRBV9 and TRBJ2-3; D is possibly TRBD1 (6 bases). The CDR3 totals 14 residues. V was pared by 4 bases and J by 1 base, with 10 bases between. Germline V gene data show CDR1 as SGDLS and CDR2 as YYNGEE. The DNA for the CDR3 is TGTGCCAGCAGCCCACAGGGCCGCACAGATACGCAGTATTTT. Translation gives CASSPQGRTDTQYF.

In DNA form, the CDR3 reads TGCGCCAGCCGATTTGGCGGGGTCGGGCAGGTCAACACTGAAGCTTTCTTT. It codes for CASRFGGVGQVNTEAFF. The V and J genes are TRBV5-1 and TRBJ1-1; D gene uncertain. The germline CDR1 and CDR2 sequences are SGHRS and YFSETQ. The ends were cut back, 7 bases at V and 2 bases at J, with 24 bases in the middle. This CDR3 region has 17 residues.

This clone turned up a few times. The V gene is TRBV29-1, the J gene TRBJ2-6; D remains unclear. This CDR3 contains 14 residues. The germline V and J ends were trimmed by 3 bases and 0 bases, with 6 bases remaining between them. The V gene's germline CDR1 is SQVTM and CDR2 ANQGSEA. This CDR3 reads CSVDLSSGANVLTF. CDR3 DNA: TGCAGCGTTGACCTCAGCTCTGGGGCCAACGTCCTGACTTTC.

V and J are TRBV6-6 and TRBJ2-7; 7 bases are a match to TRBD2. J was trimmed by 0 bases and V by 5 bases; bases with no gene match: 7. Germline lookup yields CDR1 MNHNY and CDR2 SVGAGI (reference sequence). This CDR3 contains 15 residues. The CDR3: CASSGTGGGSYEQYF. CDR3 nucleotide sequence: TGTGCCAGCAGTGGGACTGGCGGGGGCTCCTACGAGCAGTACTTC.

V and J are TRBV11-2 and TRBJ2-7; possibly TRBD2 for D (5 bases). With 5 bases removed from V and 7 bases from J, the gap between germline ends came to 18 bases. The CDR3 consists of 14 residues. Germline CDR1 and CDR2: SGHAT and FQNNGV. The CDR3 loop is CASSLVWVSGEQYV. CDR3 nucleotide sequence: TGTGCCAGCAGCCTCGTTTGGGTCTCGGGAGAGCAGTACGTC.

The CDR3 DNA is TGTGCCAGCTCACCGGCGGGGCAGACCACCGGGGAGCTGTTTTTT. It specifies CASSPAGQTTGELFF. V usage is TRBV18 and J usage is TRBJ2-2; maybe TRBD2 (6 bases). Germline V gene sequence: CDR1 KGHSH, CDR2 LQKENI. Trimming stripped 3 bases from V and 4 bases from J, with 12 bases between. The CDR3 covers 15 residues.

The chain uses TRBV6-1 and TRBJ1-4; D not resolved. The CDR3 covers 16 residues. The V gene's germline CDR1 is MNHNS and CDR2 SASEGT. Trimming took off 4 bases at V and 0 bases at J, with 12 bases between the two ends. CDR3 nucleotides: TGTGCCAGCAGTGCCTGGGAGTTTGCAACTAATGAAAAACTGTTTTTT. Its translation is CASSAWEFATNEKLFF.